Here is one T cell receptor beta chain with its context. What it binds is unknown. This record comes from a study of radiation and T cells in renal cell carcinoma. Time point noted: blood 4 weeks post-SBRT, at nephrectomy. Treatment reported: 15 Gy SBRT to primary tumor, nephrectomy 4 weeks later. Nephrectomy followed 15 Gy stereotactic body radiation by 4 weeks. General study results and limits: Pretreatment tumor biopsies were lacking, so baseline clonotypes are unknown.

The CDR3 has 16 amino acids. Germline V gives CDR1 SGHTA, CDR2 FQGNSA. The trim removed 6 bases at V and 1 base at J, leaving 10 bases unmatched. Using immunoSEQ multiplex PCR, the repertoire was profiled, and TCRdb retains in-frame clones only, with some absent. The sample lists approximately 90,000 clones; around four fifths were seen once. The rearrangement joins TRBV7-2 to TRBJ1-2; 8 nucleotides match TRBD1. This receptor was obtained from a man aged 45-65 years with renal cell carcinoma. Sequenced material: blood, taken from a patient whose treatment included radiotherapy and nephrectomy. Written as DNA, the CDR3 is TGTGCCAGCAGACATACATGGACAGGGAGTAACTATGGCTACACCTTC. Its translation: CASRHTWTGSNYGYTF.